This passage covers 8 T cell receptor beta chains from one sample sequenced in a study of a mutant IDH1 vaccine in newly diagnosed glioma. Only in-frame clones appear in the TCRdb table, and some are missing; sequencing was by immunoSEQ multiplex PCR. The sample holds tens of thousands of clones; roughly four fifths are singletons and the top ten take 3.8%. These receptors' targets are unknown. Indicated time point: week 47, end of study. Vaccinated patients received 300 ug of mutant IDH1 20-mer peptide per dose, with topical imiquimod. The specimen comprised PBMCs, sampled from a glioma patient whose treatment included an IDH1 peptide vaccine. Receptors were obtained from a man aged 30 to 45 with glioma.

The chain couples TRBV7-8 to TRBJ2-7; D tentatively fits TRBD1 or TRBD2 (6 bases each). CDR1 is SGHVS and CDR2 is FQNEAQ in the germline V gene. The CDR3 has 13 amino acids. The germline V and J ends were trimmed by 7 bases and 12 bases, with 22 bases remaining between them. CDR3 DNA sequence: TGTGCCAGCACTCCCTCTAATCGGGGGCAGTGGTACTTC. It encodes CASTPSNRGQWYF.

This clone has a handful of counts. The chain has TRBV2 and TRBJ1-1; unclear D gene. Per the germline V gene, CDR1 is SNHLY and CDR2 is FYNNEI. This CDR3 region has 13 residues. With 6 bases removed from V and 1 base from J, the gap between germline ends came to 9 bases. The CDR3 DNA follows: TGTGCCAGCAGCCTGGGCACGAACACTGAAGCTTTCTTT. Its protein is CASSLGTNTEAFF.

V gene TRBV15 combines with J gene TRBJ1-5; D not certain. CDR1 and CDR2 (germline): LNHNV, YYDKDF (reference sequence). V was shortened by 5 bases and J by 3 bases, with 11 bases between the two germline ends. CDR3 size: 14 residues. In DNA, the CDR3 is TGTGCCACCAGCCTGGCAGCCTACAATCAGCCCCAGCATTTT. Protein: CATSLAAYNQPQHF. Full variable domain (rest looked up from reference TRBV15 and TRBJ1-5): DAMVIQNPRYQVTQFGKPVTLSCSQTLNHNVMYWYQQKSSQAPKLLFHYYDKDFNNEADTPDNFQSRRPNTSFCFLDIRSPGLGDTAMYLCATSLAAYNQPQHFGDGTRLSIL.

J is TRBJ1-2 and V is TRBV5-1; D is ambiguous. The V end lost 3 bases, the J end lost 2 bases, and 11 bases lay between the germline ends. Per germline, CDR1 SGHRS and CDR2 YFSETQ. The CDR3 runs 14 residues. Written as DNA, the CDR3 is TGCGCCAGCAGCTCATTGGACGGAAACTATGGCTACACCTTC. It encodes CASSSLDGNYGYTF. Full variable domain (outside the CDR3, taken from reference TRBV5-1 and TRBJ1-2): KAGVTQTPRYLIKTRGQQVTLSCSPISGHRSVSWYQQTPGQGLQFLFEYFSETQRNKGNFPGRFSGRQFSNSRSEMNVSTLELGDSALYLCASSSLDGNYGYTFGSGTRLTVV.

The genes are TRBV7-2 and TRBJ1-6; a weak D match, TRBD1 (6 bases). Germline V gene data show CDR1 as SGHTA and CDR2 as FQGNSA. Deletions cut 4 bases from V and 7 bases from J, with 11 bases between. The CDR3 is 14 amino acids. In nucleotides, the CDR3 is TGTGCCAGCAGCTCTCAGGACAGAAATTCACCCCTCCACTTT. This gives the protein CASSSQDRNSPLHF.

The CDR3 nucleotides are TGCGCCAGCAGTGAGGGGATAAACTATGGCTACACCTTC. This gives the protein CASSEGINYGYTF. This chain links TRBV10-1 with TRBJ1-2, with D unclear. Trimming shortened V by 2 bases and J by 2 bases, and 6 bases separated the two germline ends. CDR1 is WNHNN, CDR2 SYGVQD, per germline (reference sequence). CDR3 size: 13 residues.

The chain uses TRBV7-8 and TRBJ1-2; 9 bases match TRBD1. The CDR3 covers 14 residues. The germline V gene has CDR1 SGHVS and CDR2 FQNEAQ. The V and J ends lost 5 bases and 8 bases, in that order; junction bases with no gene match: 9. DNA of the CDR3: TGTGCCAGCAGCACCCGGGACAGGGTATTCGGCTACACCTTC. Translated, it gives CASSTRDRVFGYTF.

About this clone itself: A read error may produce the germline difference seen at one junction end. The chain employs TRBV7-8 and TRBJ2-1; D might be TRBD1 (6 bases). The CDR3 consists of 17 residues. Germline-derived CDR1 and CDR2 are SGHVS and FQNEAQ. The CDR3 sequence: CASSSGGPTGSSNEQFF. The CDR3 nucleotides read TGTGCCAGCAGCTCAGGAGGTCCTACAGGGTCCTCCAATGAGCAGTTCTTC.